The 8 T cell receptor beta chains below come from one sample, sequenced in a study of immune cell composition in non-small cell lung cancer. The assay was immunoSEQ multiplex PCR, and TCRdb's table has in-frame clones only and misses some. This table has about 3,400 clones, roughly 89% appearing once. Normal lung sampling was at least 3 cm from the tumour, as distant as possible. Input material: non-adjacent lung tissue. The receptors shown here come from a human donor with non-small cell lung cancer.

V and J are TRBV9 and TRBJ2-1, with D maybe TRBD2 (5 bases). Germline V gene data show CDR1 as SGDLS and CDR2 as YYNGEE. Trimming took off 0 bases at V and 2 bases at J, with 9 bases between the two ends. The length of the CDR3 is 15 residues. The CDR3 reads CASSVGSAPYNEQFF. CDR3 sequence (DNA): TGTGCCAGCAGCGTAGGTAGCGCCCCCTACAATGAGCAGTTCTTC. Filled out from reference TRBV9 and TRBJ2-1, the complete variable domain reads DSGVTQTPKHLITATGQRVTLRCSPRSGDLSVYWYQQSLDQGLQFLIQYYNGEERAKGNILERFSAQQFPDLHSELNLSSLELGDSALYFCASSVGSAPYNEQFFGPGTRLTVL.

This clone is labeled as medium-sized. The chain is built from TRBV29-1 and TRBJ2-7; D is unclear. CDR1 is SQVTM and CDR2 is ANQGSEA in the germline V gene. This CDR3 has 11 amino acids. V was clipped by 6 bases and J by 4 bases, with 10 bases between them. For the CDR3, the DNA is TGCAGCGTGGCAGAGGAGTACGAGCAGTACTTC. It is translated as CSVAEEYEQYF.

This chain connects TRBV27 to TRBJ1-1; D might be TRBD1 (6 bases). CDR1 and CDR2 from the germline V gene are MNHEY and SMNVEV (reference sequence). This CDR3 is 15 amino acids long. Trimming pared 0 bases from V and 5 bases from J, leaving 13 bases between. The CDR3 protein is CASSLSTGRGTEAFF. CDR3 in DNA: TGTGCCAGCAGTTTATCAACAGGGAGGGGTACTGAAGCTTTCTTT.

This clone was recorded only once. This chain uses TRBV4-2 with TRBJ1-4; 8 bases align to TRBD1. CDR1 and CDR2 from the germline V gene are LGHNA and YNFKEQ. The CDR3 contains 18 residues. Trimming at V came to 0 bases and at J to 8 bases, leaving 14 bases not matched to a gene. The CDR3 sequence is CASSQEIPGQGFAEKLFF. In DNA, the CDR3 is TGTGCCAGCAGCCAAGAAATCCCAGGACAGGGTTTTGCGGAAAAACTGTTTTTT.

J is TRBJ1-5 and V is TRBV7-2, with D unclear. Germline V gives CDR1 SGHTA, CDR2 FQGNSA. With 4 bases removed from V and 5 bases from J, the gap between germline ends came to 9 bases. The CDR3 contains 13 residues. The CDR3 DNA sequence: TGTGCCAGCAGCTACGGGGAGGATCAGCCCCAGCATTTT. It yields the protein CASSYGEDQPQHF.

This chain uses TRBV27 with TRBJ2-7; 12 nucleotides agree with TRBD2. Germline CDR1 and CDR2: MNHEY and SMNVEV (reference sequence). The CDR3 contains 19 residues. V shed 0 bases and J 2 bases; nucleotides not matched to a gene: 11. The CDR3 nucleotides read TGTGCCAGCAGTTTATCCTTTCAAATTAGACTAGCGGGGGCCTACGAGCAGTACTTC. It yields the protein CASSLSFQIRLAGAYEQYF.

The rearrangement joins TRBV6-6 to TRBJ2-7; 9 nucleotides match TRBD1. The CDR3 spans 16 residues. V was clipped by 4 bases and J by 6 bases; unmatched bases: 13. The germline V gene encodes CDR1 MNHNY and CDR2 SVGAGI (reference sequence). In DNA, the CDR3 is TGTGCCAGCAGTTCGCGAACCAGACAGGGGGATTTCGAGCAGTACTTC. It codes for CASSSRTRQGDFEQYF.

The chain has TRBV6-1 and TRBJ1-5; 7 bases align to TRBD1. The CDR3 consists of 15 residues. Unmatched junction bases numbered 12, after V lost 6 bases and J lost 7 bases. The germline V gene has CDR1 MNHNS and CDR2 SASEGT. CDR3 protein: CASSLKGGVGQPQHF. DNA for the CDR3: TGTGCCAGCAGCCTTAAAGGGGGCGTGGGGCAGCCCCAGCATTTT.